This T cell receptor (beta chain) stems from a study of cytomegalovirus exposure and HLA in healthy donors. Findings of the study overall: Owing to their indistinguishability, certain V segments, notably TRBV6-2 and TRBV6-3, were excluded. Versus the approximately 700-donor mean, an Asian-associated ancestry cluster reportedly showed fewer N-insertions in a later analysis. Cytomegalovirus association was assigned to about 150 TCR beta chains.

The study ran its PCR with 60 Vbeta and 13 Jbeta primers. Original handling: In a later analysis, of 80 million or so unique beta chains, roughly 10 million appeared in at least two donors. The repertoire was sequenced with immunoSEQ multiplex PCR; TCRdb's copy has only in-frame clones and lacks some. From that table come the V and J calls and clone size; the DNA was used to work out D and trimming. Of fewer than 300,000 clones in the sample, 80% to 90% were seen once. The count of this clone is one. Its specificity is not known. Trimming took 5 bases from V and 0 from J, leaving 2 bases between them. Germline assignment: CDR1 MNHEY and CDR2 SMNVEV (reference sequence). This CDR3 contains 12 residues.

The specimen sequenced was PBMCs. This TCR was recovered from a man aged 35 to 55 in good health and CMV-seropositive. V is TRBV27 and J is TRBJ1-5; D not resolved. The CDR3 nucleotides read TGTGCCAGCAGTCGTAGCAATCAGCCCCAGCATTTT. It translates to CASSRSNQPQHF.